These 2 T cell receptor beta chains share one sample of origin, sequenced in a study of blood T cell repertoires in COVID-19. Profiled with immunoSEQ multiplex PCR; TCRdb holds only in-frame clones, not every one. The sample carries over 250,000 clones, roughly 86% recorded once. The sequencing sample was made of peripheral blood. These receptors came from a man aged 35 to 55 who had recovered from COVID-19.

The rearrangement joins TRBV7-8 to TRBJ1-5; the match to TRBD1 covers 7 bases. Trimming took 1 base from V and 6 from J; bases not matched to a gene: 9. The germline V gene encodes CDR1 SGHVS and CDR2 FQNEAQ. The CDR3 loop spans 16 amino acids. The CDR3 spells CASSLVRTGGRQPQHF. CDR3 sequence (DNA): TGTGCCAGCAGCTTAGTGCGGACAGGAGGGCGTCAGCCCCAGCATTTT.

The CDR3: CASSQTQGWTEAFF. CDR3 DNA sequence: TGCGCCAGCAGCCAGACACAGGGGTGGACTGAAGCTTTCTTT. The rearrangement links TRBV4-3 to TRBJ1-1, with 7 bases matching TRBD1. V lost 3 bases and J lost 5; bases outside the gene matches: 6. The germline CDR1 and CDR2 sequences are LGHNA and YSLEER. The CDR3 totals 14 residues.